This TCR beta chain was retrieved from a study of T cell repertoires in cytomegalovirus infection. In the study overall: Carrying CMV and the relevant HLA type showed in public TCR beta signatures. Findings of the study overall: HLA-C-restricted, CMV-specific TCR beta clonotypes were dominant ex vivo. CMV carriers having the relevant HLA were flagged by cumulative public TCR beta family frequency.

Notes on this clonotype: Its antigen is still unknown.

TCRdb processed the reads anew with MiXCR; each CDR3 protein has one entry. There are around 800,000 distinct CDR3 sequences in the sample; 30% to 35% occur only once, and around 12% lies in the top ten. CDR1 MDHEN and CDR2 SYDVKM come from the germline V gene. The CDR3 consists of 13 residues. V lost 5 bases and J 3 bases, leaving 8 bases between the germline ends. The origin of this receptor is a human donor in good health (CMV status not recorded). Some clones in this sample may be carry-over from other donors' samples. The rearrangement uses TRBV28 and TRBJ1-5, with unresolved D. The source material was cultured CD8+ T cells from PBMCs, sampled from culture after CMV antigen stimulation. CDR3 nucleotide sequence: TGTGCCAGCAGTCTGACTTTCAATCAGCCCCAGCATTTT. Amino acids: CASSLTFNQPQHF.